This T cell receptor (beta chain) was documented in a study of blood T cells in healthy people across ages. The second PCR ran 7 to 11 cycles with a sample-barcoded 5' primer and J-beta primers. TCRdb recomputed calls from the 5' RACE reads with MiXCR, one row per CDR3 protein. The top ten clones hold roughly 40% of a sample with approximately 730,000 distinct CDR3 sequences, 53% of them seen once. This clonotype was recorded a few times. As yet, its antigen is unknown. Per sample, extraction of total RNA gave at least 5.5 micrograms in every case. Findings of the study overall: Donors of long life had a larger count of naive CD4+ cells and greater diversity than aged donors. Researchers report that TCR beta diversity correlated strongly with naive T cell percentage.

The sequence was obtained from a man older than 75 in good health. The sample taken for sequencing was blood.

CDR3 amino acids: CASQEAQETQYF. The CDR3 DNA is TGTGCCAGTCAAGAGGCCCAAGAGACCCAGTACTTC. The chain employs TRBV28 and TRBJ2-5; D gene ambiguous. V lost 9 bases to trimming and J lost 1 base, with 9 bases between them. The germline V gene encodes CDR1 MDHEN and CDR2 SYDVKM. The CDR3 length is 12 residues.